Listed below are T cell receptor beta chains from one sample, sequenced in a study of blood T cell repertoires in COVID-19. Sequencing was performed with immunoSEQ multiplex PCR; in TCRdb, only in-frame clones are kept and a portion is missing. The sample shows about 53,000 clones, approximately 84% of them seen only once. The sequencing input was peripheral blood. Receptors were obtained from a human donor in a cohort sampled during active COVID-19. The CDR3 runs from the conserved cysteine through the conserved F or W. The D gene is left open where the match is weak. Rows may omit the clone size; those that give it use once, few, many or a size class.

V gene	clone size	D gene	J gene	CDR3 DNA	CDR3 protein
TRBV30	-	-	TRBJ1-2	TGTGCCTGGAGTGTATCAGGGCGGAGCATCACCTTC	CAWSVSGRSITF
TRBV7-8	-	TRBD2	TRBJ2-2	TGTGCCAGCAGCTCGGGACTAGCGTCCCTCGGGGAGCTGTTTTTT	CASSSGLASLGELFF
TRBV5-5	-	-	TRBJ2-3	TGTGCCAGCAGCTTCGGACAGAGCACAGATACGCAGTATTTT	CASSFGQSTDTQYF
TRBV6-6	-	TRBD1	TRBJ1-2	TGTGCCAGCAGTCAAAGACGGGGACAGGGGAACAACTATGGCTACACCTTC	CASSQRRGQGNNYGYTF
TRBV18	-	TRBD2	TRBJ2-5	TGTGCCAGCTCACCCAGCGGGAGTCGTAGGGAGACCCAGTACTTC	CASSPSGSRRETQYF
TRBV6-5	-	-	TRBJ1-2	TGTGCCAGCAGCCCATTCCGCTCTATGAGTGGCTACACCTTC	CASSPFRSMSGYTF
TRBV2	-	-	TRBJ1-3	TGTGCCAGCGCGCGTGGAAACACCATATATTTT	CASARGNTIYF
TRBV5-1	-	-	TRBJ2-2	TGCGCCAGCAGCGTGCGGAGGGGCACGAACACCGGGGAGCTGTTTTTT	CASSVRRGTNTGELFF
TRBV5-4	-	TRBD2	TRBJ2-4	TGTGCCAGCCGCCGGGGGGGCGACAGGTCCAAAAACATTCAGTACTTC	CASRRGGDRSKNIQYF
TRBV6-5	many	-	TRBJ1-4	TGTGCCAGCAGTTACTCCCTCCGGTCCCCTAATGAAAAACTGTTTTTT	CASSYSLRSPNEKLFF
TRBV5-6	-	TRBD1	TRBJ1-2	TGTGCCAGCAGCTTAGGGACAGATTTCTATGGCTACACCTTC	CASSLGTDFYGYTF
TRBV5-1	few	TRBD1	TRBJ1-4	TGCGCCAGCCAGCGGTCGGGACAGGTGGTTGAAAAACTGTTTTTT	CASQRSGQVVEKLFF
TRBV2	-	-	TRBJ1-1	TGTGCCAGCAGTCTCCGGACAGTCGGTACTGAAGCTTTCTTT	CASSLRTVGTEAFF
TRBV19	-	-	TRBJ1-6	TGTGCCAGTAGTAACGAACGGGATTCACCCCTCCACTTT	CASSNERDSPLHF
TRBV6-5	-	-	TRBJ1-6	TGTGCCAGCAGCGCAGGGCCCTATAATTCACCCCTCCACTTT	CASSAGPYNSPLHF
TRBV6-6	-	-	TRBJ1-4	TGTGCCAGCACAGCAGGGGCAACTAATGAAAAACTGTTTTTT	CASTAGATNEKLFF
TRBV2	-	-	TRBJ2-7	TGTGCCAGCAAGGAGGACAGACCATCCAATTACGAGCAGTACTTC	CASKEDRPSNYEQYF
TRBV5-1	-	-	TRBJ2-1	TGCGCCAGCAGCTTGATATCGGGCTACAATGAGCAGTTCTTC	CASSLISGYNEQFF
TRBV5-6	-	-	TRBJ1-4	TGTGCCAGCAGCTTACTGGAGGAACAAGATGAAAAACTGTTTTTT	CASSLLEEQDEKLFF
TRBV19	-	-	TRBJ2-6	TGTGCCAGTAGTAGAGCCCCGACTAGCTCTGGGGCCAACGTCCTGACTTTC	CASSRAPTSSGANVLTF
TRBV4-2	once	-	TRBJ2-1	TGTGCCAGCAGCTCGCGCTTATACCAAAACAATGAGCAGTTCTTC	CASSSRLYQNNEQFF
TRBV7-2	-	-	TRBJ1-3	TGTGCCAGCAGCTTAGGCCCCAGGGGAATAAACACCATATATTTT	CASSLGPRGINTIYF
TRBV5-4	-	TRBD1	TRBJ1-2	TGTGCCAGCAGCTACCCCGGGACAGGGCCCCACTCTAACTATGGCTACACCTTC	CASSYPGTGPHSNYGYTF
TRBV2	once	-	TRBJ2-7	TGTGCCACCAGGGGAGAGGCCTACCCCTACGAGCAGTACTTC	CATRGEAYPYEQYF
TRBV11-2	once	-	TRBJ2-7	TGTGCCAGCAGCTTAGTGGGGGGTTGGTACGAGCAGTACTTC	CASSLVGGWYEQYF
TRBV28	-	TRBD1	TRBJ2-3	TGTGCCAGCACCCCGACAGGGATAACAGATACGCAGTATTTT	CASTPTGITDTQYF
TRBV4-3	few	TRBD2	TRBJ2-3	TGCGCCAGCAGCCAAGGGGGCGGGGGGGGACAAGGTACGCAGTATTTT	CASSQGGGGGQGTQYF
TRBV7-9	-	-	TRBJ1-5	TGTGCCAGCAGCCCCCCGAATCAGCCCCAGCATTTT	CASSPPNQPQHF
TRBV6-5	-	-	TRBJ2-7	TGTGCCAGCAGTTACATCCCCGGCGACAGCTCCTACGAGCAGTACTTC	CASSYIPGDSSYEQYF
TRBV7-8	once	-	TRBJ2-5	TGTGCCAGCAGCGGCAGGATCCAAGAGACCCAGTACTTC	CASSGRIQETQYF
TRBV6-6	once	-	TRBJ1-2	TGTGCCAGCAGTTCGGGGGGTCTTGGCTACACCTTC	CASSSGGLGYTF
TRBV28	-	TRBD2	TRBJ2-1	TGTGCCAGCAGCCCTAGCGGGAGTACGTACAATGAGCAGTTCTTC	CASSPSGSTYNEQFF
TRBV5-4	-	-	TRBJ2-7	TGTGCCAGCAGCCTAAACCCGGGACACGACTACGAGCAGTACTTC	CASSLNPGHDYEQYF
TRBV28	-	-	TRBJ1-3	TGTGCCAGCTCCGCGGGGGATCTCTCTGGAAACACCATATATTTT	CASSAGDLSGNTIYF
TRBV5-1	-	-	TRBJ2-7	TGCGCCAGCAGCCCCAGCGGGTCCTCCTACGAGCAGTACTTC	CASSPSGSSYEQYF
TRBV7-8	-	-	TRBJ2-7	TGTGCCAGCAGCTTACTCAGGGTCCTCCCCTACGAGCAGTACTTC	CASSLLRVLPYEQYF
TRBV30	-	TRBD1	TRBJ1-2	TGTGCCTGGAGTGTTAAGGGACAGGCTCCCGGCTACACCTTC	CAWSVKGQAPGYTF
TRBV11-2	-	-	TRBJ2-3	TGTGCCAGCAGCCCAGGGTTGCTAGATACGCAGTATTTT	CASSPGLLDTQYF
TRBV19	-	-	TRBJ2-1	TGTGCCAGTACGACTACGAGCTCCTACAATGAGCAGTTCTTC	CASTTTSSYNEQFF
TRBV7-2	-	-	TRBJ1-5	TGTGCCAGCAGCTATGGCAGGCAGGGTCCCAATCAGCCCCAGCATTTT	CASSYGRQGPNQPQHF
TRBV6-5	-	TRBD1	TRBJ2-7	TGTGCCAGCAATGGGAGACAGGGCCCGAACTACGAGCAGTACTTC	CASNGRQGPNYEQYF
TRBV7-2	-	TRBD2	TRBJ2-3	TGTGCCAGCAGCTTAGCGCCCAGCGGGGGTAGGGATACGCAGTATTTT	CASSLAPSGGRDTQYF
TRBV7-6	-	TRBD2	TRBJ2-2	TGTGCCAGCAGCCCTAGAGGACTAGCGGGAACCGGGGAGCTGTTTTTT	CASSPRGLAGTGELFF
TRBV29-1	-	-	TRBJ2-3	TGCAGCGTTTCCCCGGACAGCCCAACAACAGATACGCAGTATTTT	CSVSPDSPTTDTQYF
TRBV6-5	-	-	TRBJ1-1	TGTGCCAGCAGTTACGGTTTTGGCACAGGGCACACTGAAGCTTTCTTT	CASSYGFGTGHTEAFF
TRBV19	-	-	TRBJ1-2	TGTGCCAGTAGTATATCCTTTTGGGGCTTCACAAACTATGGCTACACCTTC	CASSISFWGFTNYGYTF
TRBV5-5	-	-	TRBJ2-5	TGTGCCAGCAGCCTTAATAGCGGAAACCTCCAAGAGACCCAGTACTTC	CASSLNSGNLQETQYF
TRBV4-1	-	TRBD2	TRBJ2-3	TGCGCCAGCAGCCCCAGCGGGGGGGCCAAAGATACGCAGTATTTT	CASSPSGGAKDTQYF
TRBV6-5	-	TRBD1	TRBJ2-5	TGTGCCAGCAGTCTGACAGGGGGGGTGGAGACCCAGTACTTC	CASSLTGGVETQYF
TRBV6-5	-	-	TRBJ2-1	TGTGCCAGCAGTTACGGGGGCCGTAAGCAGTTCTTC	CASSYGGRKQFF
TRBV7-6	-	TRBD2	TRBJ2-7	TGTGCCAGCAGCCCCGGGACTAGCGGGAGTTACGAGCAGTACTTC	CASSPGTSGSYEQYF
TRBV7-2	-	-	TRBJ1-1	TGTGCCAGCAGCTTAGTACAGGGTGGTGGGACTGAAGCTTTCTTT	CASSLVQGGGTEAFF
TRBV2	-	-	TRBJ1-1	TGTGCCAGCAGGGTCAGTACAATGAACACTGAAGCTTTCTTT	CASRVSTMNTEAFF
TRBV10-3	-	-	TRBJ1-1	TGTGCCATCAGTGAGGAAGAGGGCTGGAACACTGAAGCTTTCTTT	CAISEEEGWNTEAFF
TRBV19	-	-	TRBJ2-1	TGTGCCAGTAGTATTGCCCCAGGGGCGGAGCAGTTCTTC	CASSIAPGAEQFF
TRBV9	-	-	TRBJ2-5	TGTGCCAGCAGTGTGGGGCCAGGGATTGGGGAGACCCAGTACTTC	CASSVGPGIGETQYF
TRBV7-3	few	-	TRBJ1-6	TGTGCCAGCAGCTTAACGGCAGGGGACAATTCACCCCTCCACTTT	CASSLTAGDNSPLHF